This T cell receptor beta chain was identified during a study of T cells in localized non-small cell lung cancer (dated by TCRdb to about 2020). As for the study more broadly: The study examined T cell repertoires in 200 to 300 patients with early-stage NSCLC and compared tumors with uninvolved tumor-adjacent lungs. The cohort was made up of around 250 treatment-naive NSCLC patients whose localized lung tumors had been resected. A mean age of around 69 years was recorded for the NSCLC patients, of whom some 130 were male and about a hundred were female.

The full study reports these points: Uninvolved tumor-adjacent lung showed the highest T cell clonality, higher than tumor, which suggests more focused antigenic responses in the uninvolved tumor-adjacent lung. Multi-region tumor sequencing was not performed, so intratumor heterogeneity could not be excluded. Higher T cell density in blood was associated with longer overall survival, whereas higher clonality in adjacent lung was associated with shorter survival. A median of 57 of the top 100 tumor clones turned up in the paired uninvolved adjacent lung, and 25 to 30 of those clones also ranked among the top 100 of that same adjacent lung. Since the design was exploratory, TCR variables were selected using unadjusted p-values with no false-discovery rate correction.

This clone is termed medium-sized (0.01 to 0.1%). No cognate antigen has been identified for it. Base qualities are not at hand, and no much larger clone is one base apart. TCR beta CDR3 regions were sequenced from DNA using the immunoSEQ Assay. As for the authors' bioinformatics: To compute T cell density, TCR beta template counts were normalized to usable DNA, which was estimated by amplifying housekeeping genes. Richness was estimated using the preseqR package, with extrapolation to 400,000 templates for PBMC samples and to 120,000 templates for tissue samples. Clonality was defined as one minus Pielou's evenness. To identify tissue-enriched TCRs, differential abundance testing was run on productive amino-acid clonotypes with a minimum total count of 5 and an alpha of 0.1. The Jaccard Index and the Morisita Overlap Index were used to quantify repertoire overlap between compartments. TCR beta CDR3s were clustered by GLIPH together with public tetramer-defined viral CDR3s, and at least three viral sequences plus V-gene enrichment were required for viral motifs. TCRdb limited this immuneACCESS table to in-frame rearrangements with V and J called. A share of clones is missing; checked studies link under half to unresolved V genes, and the rest is unexplained. From that table come the V and J calls and clone size; the DNA was used to work out D and trimming. The sample data list 2,500 to 3,000 clones, and about 40% of these were observed just once. Jointly, the top ten make up roughly a fifth of the sample.

Uninvolved adjacent lung was obtained at least 2 cm from the tumor margin, and the absence of atypia was confirmed by two independent pathologists. At diagnosis, tumor, uninvolved tumor-adjacent lung and peripheral blood were collected and then preserved as a mix of FFPE and fresh-frozen material. Including the terminal cysteine and phenylalanine, the CDR3 comprises 16 residues. Just the 48-base CDR3 DNA is kept, in frame starting at base 1. This TCR derives from a woman aged 40-69 years with stage II squamous cell lung carcinoma. This chain joins TRBV1 to TRBJ1-2; TRBD1 is taken as the D call from the table, unchecked against the DNA. TRBV1 is tagged as a pseudogene. Sequencing used normal lung tissue next to the tumor, obtained before any cancer treatment. In nucleotides, the sequence is TGCGCCAGCAGCCAACAGACAGACCTGGGGTCCTATGGCTACACCTTC. Its translation reads: CASSQQTDLGSYGYTF.